Sequencing of this T cell receptor (beta chain) was carried out in a study of shared clonotypes between healthy human individuals. Profiling relied on immunoSEQ multiplex PCR, and the TCRdb table lists in-frame clones only, not all of them. This sample yields hundreds of thousands of clones, of which 74% are seen a single time; over 1.5% belongs to the top ten. The germline gives CDR1 MNHNS, CDR2 SASEGT. There are 13 residues in the CDR3. Trimming shortened V by 5 bases and J by 8 bases, and 15 bases separated the two germline ends. This TCR was sampled from a woman in her twenties or thirties in good health. The chain uses TRBV6-1 and TRBJ1-2; tentatively, D is TRBD1 (6 bases). The specimen was memory CD4+ T cells sorted from blood. Subset specified: CD45RA-negative fraction. The CDR3: CASSPTGIQGYTF. Written as DNA, the CDR3 is TGTGCCAGCAGTCCAACAGGGATCCAGGGCTACACCTTC.